Each of the 4 T cell receptor beta chains below was sequenced from the same sample in a study of OX40 agonist ivuxolimab in advanced cancers. The protocol was immunoSEQ multiplex PCR, while the TCRdb copy is restricted to in-frame clones and leaves out a portion. Of 69,000 or so clones in the sample, approximately 83% were seen once. This specimen was CD4+ or CD8+ T cells sorted from blood, taken in a trial of the OX40 agonist ivuxolimab. These receptors came from an adult with an advanced solid tumor such as melanoma, head and neck, liver or kidney cancer.

The rearrangement links TRBV5-1 to TRBJ2-1; D not resolved. V shed 2 bases and J shed 6 bases, with 15 bases lying between them. Germline values: CDR1 SGHRS, CDR2 YFSETQ. The CDR3 is 15 residues long. The CDR3: CASSFDGLDANEQFF. The CDR3 DNA reads TGCGCCAGCAGCTTCGACGGGTTAGACGCCAATGAGCAGTTCTTC.

This clone turned up a few times. The gene calls are TRBV15 and TRBJ1-1; D uncertain. V was trimmed by 0 bases and J by 0 bases, leaving 2 bases between them. This CDR3 spans 13 amino acids. Germline V CDR1 and CDR2: LNHNV, YYDKDF (reference sequence). CDR3 loop: CATSREVNTEAFF. Here the CDR3 DNA reads TGTGCCACCAGCAGAGAGGTGAACACTGAAGCTTTCTTT.

J is TRBJ2-7 and V is TRBV25-1; a possible D gene is TRBD2 (5 bases). The CDR3 is made up of 13 amino acids. From germline, CDR1 is MGHDK and CDR2 SYGVNS. Trimming took 5 bases from V and 3 from J, leaving 11 bases between them. This CDR3 is CASSRAGLYEQYF. The CDR3 bases are TGTGCCAGCAGTCGCGCGGGCCTCTACGAGCAGTACTTC.

The CDR3 loop is CASRTGGKYPEQFF. CDR3 DNA: TGTGCCAGCAGGACGGGGGGGAAGTATCCTGAGCAGTTCTTC. The chain joins TRBV6-5 to TRBJ2-1; 8 bases map to TRBD2. Germline V CDR1 and CDR2: MNHEY, SVGAGI. With V trimmed by 6 bases and J by 9 bases, 10 bases remained unmatched. CDR3 length equals 14 residues.